This is a list of T cell receptor beta chains from one sample in a study of technical replicates of blood from a few donors. The assay was immunoSEQ multiplex PCR, and TCRdb's table has in-frame clones only and misses some. The sample shows more than 55,000 clones, roughly 92% of them seen only once. The specimen was T cells isolated from PBMCs. These receptors were obtained from a human donor in good health. Each CDR3 is given with its conserved first and last residue. Each record gives: D gene, clone size, V gene, J gene, CDR3 DNA, CDR3 protein. D genes are given only for firm matches. Expanded clones get a size class; other rows say once, few or many, or leave the size out.

NA,NA,TRBV6-5,TRBJ2-3,TGTGCCAGCAGTTGGGGCAGGGGCACAGATACGCAGTATTTT,CASSWGRGTDTQYF
TRBD2,NA,TRBV6-4,TRBJ2-3,TGTGCCAGCAGCGCTAAACTAGCCCGGGGGAGGGCAGATACGCAGTATTTT,CASSAKLARGRADTQYF
TRBD1,NA,TRBV5-4,TRBJ2-2,TGTGCCAGCAGCCCGGGACAGTCGAACACCGGGGAGCTGTTTTTT,CASSPGQSNTGELFF
TRBD2,NA,TRBV29-1,TRBJ2-2,TGCAGCGTCGGACTAGCGGGAGGCACCGGGGAGCTGTTTTTT,CSVGLAGGTGELFF
TRBD2,NA,TRBV6-4,TRBJ2-1,TGTGCCAGCAGTCTCGATAGCGGGATGAGCTCCTACAATGAGCAGTTCTTC,CASSLDSGMSSYNEQFF
TRBD2,NA,TRBV5-4,TRBJ2-3,TGTGCCAGCAGCCCACAAAGGCGGGAGACGGCAGATACGCAGTATTTT,CASSPQRRETADTQYF
NA,few,TRBV21-1,TRBJ2-7,TGTGCCAGCAGCAAAGCTTCAGGAAGCTCCTACGAGCAGTACTTC,CASSKASGSSYEQYF
TRBD1,NA,TRBV4-2,TRBJ2-1,TGTGCCAGCAGCCAACCGGGACAGGGGTACAATGAGCAGTTCTTC,CASSQPGQGYNEQFF
TRBD1,NA,TRBV4-3,TRBJ1-2,TGCGCCAGCAGCTTTACCGGGACAGGCACTAACTATGGCTACACCTTC,CASSFTGTGTNYGYTF
TRBD2,NA,TRBV5-4,TRBJ2-7,TGTGCCAGCAGCCCAGAAGAGGGAGGGGCTTGGCCCTACGAGCAGTACTTC,CASSPEEGGAWPYEQYF
NA,NA,TRBV19,TRBJ1-2,TGTGCCAGTAGTATCCGAGCGGCCAACTATGGCTACACCTTC,CASSIRAANYGYTF
NA,NA,TRBV29-1,TRBJ2-2,TGCAGCGCCAACACGGTGGACAGTATTCCCGGGGAGCTGTTTTTT,CSANTVDSIPGELFF
NA,once,TRBV5-1,TRBJ1-3,TGCGCCAGCAGCTTGGCGGGTGAGCCCTCTGGAAACACCATATATTTT,CASSLAGEPSGNTIYF
TRBD1,NA,TRBV28,TRBJ2-5,TGTGCCAGCAGTTTATCCGGACAGGGGCCCCAAGAGACCCAGTACTTC,CASSLSGQGPQETQYF
TRBD1,NA,TRBV5-1,TRBJ1-2,TGCGCCAGCAGCCCCACCGAGGCAGGGGGCGATGGCTACACCTTC,CASSPTEAGGDGYTF
TRBD2,once,TRBV10-3,TRBJ2-5,TGTGCCATCAGTGAGTCCTCGGCTAGCGGGAAAGAGACCCAGTACTTC,CAISESSASGKETQYF
NA,NA,TRBV4-3,TRBJ1-4,TGCGCCAGCAGCCAAGAAATCAGGGCTGATAGGAAACTGTTTTTT,CASSQEIRADRKLFF
TRBD1,NA,TRBV6-5,TRBJ2-5,TGTGCCAGCAGTTACTGGGACAGGGGAGAGACCCAGTACTTC,CASSYWDRGETQYF
NA,NA,TRBV30,TRBJ2-7,TGTGCCTGTGGTCAGGGGTACGAGCAGTACTTC,CACGQGYEQYF
TRBD1,NA,TRBV4-1,TRBJ2-1,TGCGCCAGCAGCCAAGGAACGGGGAGGACAGGGCGACTTCAAGATGAGCAGTTCTTC,CASSQGTGRTGRLQDEQFF
NA,NA,TRBV6-1,TRBJ2-5,TGTGCCAGCAGTGAAGCCGGGACTCCCGCGACCCAGTACTTC,CASSEAGTPATQYF
NA,NA,TRBV7-6,TRBJ2-2,TGTGCCAGCAGCTTTCTCGGGGAGCTGTTTTTT,CASSFLGELFF
TRBD2,NA,TRBV11-2,TRBJ2-1,TGTGCCGTTGGTAGCGGGAGAGAGGATGAGCAGTTCTTC,CAVGSGREDEQFF
NA,NA,TRBV25-1,TRBJ1-4,TGTGCCAGCACGTATGCAGGGAATGAAAAACTGTTTTTT,CASTYAGNEKLFF
TRBD1,NA,TRBV6-6,TRBJ1-5,TGTGCCAGCAGTTACGGGGGGACAGGGGGAAATCAGCCCCAGCATTTT,CASSYGGTGGNQPQHF
TRBD1,NA,TRBV29-1,TRBJ1-2,TGCAGCGCTGGGGACAGGGAGAACTATGGCTACACCTTC,CSAGDRENYGYTF
TRBD1,NA,TRBV27,TRBJ1-1,TGTGCCAGCTGCGACAGGGGCGATTTGAACACTGAAGCTTTCTTT,CASCDRGDLNTEAFF
NA,NA,TRBV7-2,TRBJ2-7,TGTGCCAGCAGCTCGAACAGGGTTTCCTACGAGCAGTACTTC,CASSSNRVSYEQYF
NA,NA,TRBV2,TRBJ2-3,TGTGCCAGCAGACAACGAGGGCCCCCGTCCACAGATACGCAGTATTTT,CASRQRGPPSTDTQYF
TRBD1,NA,TRBV27,TRBJ1-5,TGTGCCAGCAGCCTAGACAGGGTCGGACAGCCCCAGCATTTT,CASSLDRVGQPQHF
NA,NA,TRBV11-2,TRBJ2-1,TGTGCCAGCAGCCACGGGAGCTCCTACAATGAGCAGTTCTTC,CASSHGSSYNEQFF
NA,NA,TRBV7-9,TRBJ2-7,TGTGCCAGCAGCTTAACAGAGGGTGTGAGTAGCGAGCAGTACTTC,CASSLTEGVSSEQYF
NA,NA,TRBV30,TRBJ1-2,TGTGCCTGCCTGCGGGGGCAGGGGACTTACTATGGCTACACCTTC,CACLRGQGTYYGYTF
TRBD2,NA,TRBV6-5,TRBJ2-1,TGTGCCAGCAGTTCGGGACTAGCGGTTATGGGGGAGCAGTTCTTC,CASSSGLAVMGEQFF
TRBD1,NA,TRBV27,TRBJ1-2,TGTGCCAGCAGCTATGGGGCAGGGGGCTTTGGCTATGGCTACACCTTC,CASSYGAGGFGYGYTF
TRBD2,NA,TRBV9,TRBJ2-1,TGTGCCAGCAGCGAGTGGGACGGGACTAGTAGCTACAATGAGCAGTTCTTC,CASSEWDGTSSYNEQFF
NA,NA,TRBV21-1,TRBJ1-4,TGTGCCAGCAGCAAAGCAAAGACGATGACAGGGGATAATGAAAAACTGTTTTTT,CASSKAKTMTGDNEKLFF
TRBD2,NA,TRBV4-1,TRBJ2-5,TGCGCCAGCAGCCAAGATAATATTAGGACTAGCGGGTACCAAGAGACCCAGTACTTC,CASSQDNIRTSGYQETQYF
NA,NA,TRBV4-1,TRBJ2-7,TGCGCCAGCAGCCGATCTCCGGTAGAAGAGCAGTACTTC,CASSRSPVEEQYF
TRBD2,NA,TRBV6-6,TRBJ2-2,TGTGCCAGCCGGCAGGGACTAGGGATCGGGGAGCTGTTTTTT,CASRQGLGIGELFF
NA,NA,TRBV5-4,TRBJ2-6,TGTGCCACTAAGGGGAACCCTGGGGCCAACGTCCTGACTTTC,CATKGNPGANVLTF
NA,NA,TRBV30,TRBJ1-1,TGTGCCTGGAGTGTAGGTCGGGTCACTGAAGCTTTCTTT,CAWSVGRVTEAFF
TRBD1,NA,TRBV27,TRBJ1-5,TGTGCCAGCAAAACAGGGGTCCAGCCCCAGCATTTT,CASKTGVQPQHF
NA,NA,TRBV4-3,TRBJ2-1,TGCGCCAGCAGCCAAGACCCTAGCCGCAACAATGAGCAGTTCTTC,CASSQDPSRNNEQFF
NA,NA,TRBV6-5,TRBJ1-2,TGTGCCAGCAGTTCTATCTTGGACAGCCACTATGGCTACACCTTC,CASSSILDSHYGYTF
TRBD2,NA,TRBV27,TRBJ2-3,TGTGCCAGCAGTCCTCGCGGGGGAGATACGCAGTATTTT,CASSPRGGDTQYF
TRBD1,NA,TRBV28,TRBJ2-7,TGTGCCAGCAGCAGGACAGGGGGCATCCCCTACGAGCAGTACTTC,CASSRTGGIPYEQYF
NA,NA,TRBV15,TRBJ1-1,TGTGCCACCAGCAGAGTTAGGGAGTTGAACACTGAAGCTTTCTTT,CATSRVRELNTEAFF
NA,NA,TRBV27,TRBJ1-1,TGTGCCAGCAGTTGGAGAGGGCTGAACACTGAAGCTTTCTTT,CASSWRGLNTEAFF
TRBD2,NA,TRBV9,TRBJ2-1,TGTGCCAGCAGCATGACTAGCGGGAACAGTAATGAGCAGTTCTTC,CASSMTSGNSNEQFF
NA,few,TRBV21-1,TRBJ1-1,TGTGCCAGCAGCGGGGCGGAAGCTTTCTTT,CASSGAEAFF
NA,NA,TRBV5-4,TRBJ2-1,TGTGCCAGCAGCCGACTAGAACGCTCCTACAATGAGCAGTTCTTC,CASSRLERSYNEQFF
TRBD2,NA,TRBV6-1,TRBJ2-2,TGTGCCAGCGGACTAGCGGGAGCCACCGGGGAGCTGTTTTTT,CASGLAGATGELFF
NA,NA,TRBV7-2,TRBJ2-7,TGTGCCAGCAGCTTAGGGGGCGGCGGGGCAAGCCTCTACGAGCAGTACTTC,CASSLGGGGASLYEQYF
TRBD2,NA,TRBV11-3,TRBJ2-2,TGTGCCAGCAGCAAGGGACTAGCGGGAGGCTACACCGGGGAGCTGTTTTTT,CASSKGLAGGYTGELFF